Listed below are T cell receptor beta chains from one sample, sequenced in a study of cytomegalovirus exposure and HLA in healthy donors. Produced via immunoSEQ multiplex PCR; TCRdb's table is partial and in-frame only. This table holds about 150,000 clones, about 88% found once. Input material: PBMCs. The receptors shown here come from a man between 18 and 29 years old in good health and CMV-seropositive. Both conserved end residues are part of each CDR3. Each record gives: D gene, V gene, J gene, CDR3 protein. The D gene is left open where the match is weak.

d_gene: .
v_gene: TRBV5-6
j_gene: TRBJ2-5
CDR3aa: CASSLAGTQYF

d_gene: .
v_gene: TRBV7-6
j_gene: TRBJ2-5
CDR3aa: CASSPNQETQYF

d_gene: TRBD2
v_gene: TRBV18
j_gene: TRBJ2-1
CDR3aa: CASSPGLARRNEQFF

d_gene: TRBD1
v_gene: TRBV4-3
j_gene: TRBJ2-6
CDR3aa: CASSRGTGLLSGANVLTF

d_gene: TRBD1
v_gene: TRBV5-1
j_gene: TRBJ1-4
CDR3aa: CASSPATGGNEKLFF

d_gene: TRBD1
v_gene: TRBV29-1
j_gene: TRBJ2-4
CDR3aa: CSVAGTENIQYF

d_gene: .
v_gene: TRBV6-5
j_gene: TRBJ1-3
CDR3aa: CASSPQGAGNTIYF

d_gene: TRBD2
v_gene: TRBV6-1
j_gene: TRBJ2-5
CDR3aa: CASSELAGGQETQYF

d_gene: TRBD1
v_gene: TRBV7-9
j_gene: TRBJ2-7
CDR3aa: CASSYAGTGGLEQYF

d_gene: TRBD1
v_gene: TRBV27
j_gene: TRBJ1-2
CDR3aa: CASRRTGVGYTF

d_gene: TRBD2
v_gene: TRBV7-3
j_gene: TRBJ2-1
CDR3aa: CASSLMASGGYHEQFF

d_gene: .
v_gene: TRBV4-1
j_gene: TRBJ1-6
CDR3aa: CASSQEQHSPLHF

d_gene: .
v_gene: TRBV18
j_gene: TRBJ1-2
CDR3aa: CASSRPEGARGYTF

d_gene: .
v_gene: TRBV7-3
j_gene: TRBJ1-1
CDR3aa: CASSLGTGNTEAFF

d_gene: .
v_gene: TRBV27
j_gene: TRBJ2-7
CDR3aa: CASSYPGTYEQYF

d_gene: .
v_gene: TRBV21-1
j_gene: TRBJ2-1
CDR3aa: CASTLGGGRKGEQFF

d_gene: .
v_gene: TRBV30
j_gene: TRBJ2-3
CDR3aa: CAWSVASVGADTQYF

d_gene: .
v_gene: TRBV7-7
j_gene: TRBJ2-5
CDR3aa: CASSYWRGETQYF

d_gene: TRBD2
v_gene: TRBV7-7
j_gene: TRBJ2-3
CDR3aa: CASSLSVAGGHDTQYF

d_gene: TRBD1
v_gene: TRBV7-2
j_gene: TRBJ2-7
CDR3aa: CASSSTGTATTYEQYF

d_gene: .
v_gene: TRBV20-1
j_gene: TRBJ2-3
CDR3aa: CSAESPDTQYF

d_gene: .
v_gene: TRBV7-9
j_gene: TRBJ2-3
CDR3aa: CASSLARDTQYF

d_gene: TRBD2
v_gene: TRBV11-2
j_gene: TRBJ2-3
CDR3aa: CASRGLAGGRTQYF

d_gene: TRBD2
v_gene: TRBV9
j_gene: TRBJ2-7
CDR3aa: CASSVGGGANEQYF

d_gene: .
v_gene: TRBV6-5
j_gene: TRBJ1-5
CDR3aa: CASSFIQGEQPQHF

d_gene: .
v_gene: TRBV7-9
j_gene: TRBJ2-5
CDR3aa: CASSSLRGKETQYF

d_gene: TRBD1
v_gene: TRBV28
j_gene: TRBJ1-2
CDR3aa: CASSLRTGGADGYTF

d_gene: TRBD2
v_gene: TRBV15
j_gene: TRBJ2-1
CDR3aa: CATYSGGALNEQFF

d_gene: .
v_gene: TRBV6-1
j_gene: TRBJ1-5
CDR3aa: CASSEIGGISQPQHF

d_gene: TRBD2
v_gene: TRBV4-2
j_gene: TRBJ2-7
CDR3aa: CASSQVGGRNYEQYF

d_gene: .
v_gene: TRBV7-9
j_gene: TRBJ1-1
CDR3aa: CASSLGHMNTEAFF

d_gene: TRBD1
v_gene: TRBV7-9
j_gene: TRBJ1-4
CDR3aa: CASSWGQGNEKLFF

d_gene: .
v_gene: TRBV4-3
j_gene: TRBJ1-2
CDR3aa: CASSQGVSADGYTF

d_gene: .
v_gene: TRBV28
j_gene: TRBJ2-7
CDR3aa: CASSSYYPGHLSYEQYF

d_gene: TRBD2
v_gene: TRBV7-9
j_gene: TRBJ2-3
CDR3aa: CASVTSGRPDTQYF

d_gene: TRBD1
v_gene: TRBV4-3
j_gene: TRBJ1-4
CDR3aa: CASSRDSGTGMAKLFF

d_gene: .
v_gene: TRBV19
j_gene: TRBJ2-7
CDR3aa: CASSIAGKYKQYF